A single sample gave rise to the 20 T cell receptor beta chains below, sequenced in a study of blood T cells in healthy people across ages. Primers used in a second PCR of about 7 to 11 cycles were a sample-barcoded 5' primer and a J-beta primer mix. MiXCR was run by TCRdb on the 5' RACE reads, yielding one entry per CDR3 protein. The table records 1.5 million to 2 million distinct CDR3 sequences, about 49% of them present only once. The sequenced sample was blood. These receptors were obtained from a woman aged 40-49 years in good health.

This clonotype came up a few times. The chain recombines TRBV5-1 with TRBJ2-3, with D possibly matching TRBD1 (5 bases). Germline values: CDR1 SGHRS, CDR2 YFSETQ. This CDR3 spans 13 amino acids. Trimming removed 7 bases from V and 3 bases from J, with 12 bases in between. The CDR3 region has the DNA TGCGCCAGCCGACAGACCGGAACAGATACGCAGTATTTT. Protein product: CASRQTGTDTQYF. Using reference TRBV5-1 and TRBJ2-3 for the parts outside the CDR3, the full variable domain is KAGVTQTPRYLIKTRGQQVTLSCSPISGHRSVSWYQQTPGQGLQFLFEYFSETQRNKGNFPGRFSGRQFSNSRSEMNVSTLELGDSALYLCASRQTGTDTQYFGPGTRLTVL.

The CDR3 sequence: CASSQGTGATEQYF. In nucleotides, the CDR3 is TGTGCCAGCAGCCAAGGGACAGGGGCGACCGAGCAGTACTTC. This rearrangement joins TRBV6-6 to TRBJ2-7; 10 bases map to TRBD1. The CDR3 runs to 14 residues. Germline V gene lookup returns CDR1 MNHNY and CDR2 SVGAGI (reference sequence). J was trimmed by 6 bases and V by 6 bases; bases with no gene match: 8.

This clonotype has only one observation. This chain links TRBV2 with TRBJ2-1; TRBD2 aligns across 11 bases. Trimming took 6 bases from V and 1 from J; bases not matched to a gene: 2. Per the germline V gene, CDR1 is SNHLY and CDR2 is FYNNEI. This CDR3 is built from 15 residues. CDR3 nucleotide sequence: TGTGCCAGCAGGACTAGCGGGGTGTCCTACAATGAGCAGTTCTTC. Amino acids: CASRTSGVSYNEQFF.

J is TRBJ1-1 and V is TRBV14; tentatively, D is TRBD1 (6 bases). CDR1 is SGHDN and CDR2 is FVKESK in the germline V gene. The length of the CDR3 is 14 residues. Deletions cut 1 base from V and 6 bases from J, with 12 bases between. The CDR3 region has the DNA TGTGCCAGCAGCCAAGTTAGACAGGTCCCTGAAGCTTTCTTT. Translation: CASSQVRQVPEAFF.

The sample holds a few counts of this clonotype. CDR3 loop: CASSVLINYGYTF. DNA for the CDR3: TGTGCCAGCAGCGTCTTAATCAACTATGGCTACACCTTC. V and J are TRBV28 and TRBJ1-2; D gene ambiguous. The CDR3 sequence is 13 residues long. Trimming removed 6 bases at V and 2 bases at J, with 10 bases between. Germline lookup yields CDR1 MDHEN and CDR2 SYDVKM.

This sequence joins TRBV28 and TRBJ2-5; D possibly corresponds to TRBD2 (6 bases). The V end was cut by 6 bases, the J end by 1 base, with 12 bases between. In germline, CDR1 is MDHEN, CDR2 SYDVKM. The CDR3 is made up of 14 amino acids. Written as DNA, the CDR3 is TGTGCCAGCAGGCCTCGCGGGGTCCAAGAGACCCAGTACTTC. It is translated as CASRPRGVQETQYF.

The chain links TRBV29-1 to TRBJ2-1; the match to TRBD2 covers 8 bases. Per the germline V gene, CDR1 is SQVTM and CDR2 is ANQGSEA. The CDR3 length is 16 residues. V lost 1 base, J lost 4 bases, and 9 bases stayed unmatched. As DNA, the CDR3 is TGCAGCGTTGAAGCGGGGGGGGACCGTAATTACAATGAGCAGTTCTTC. It translates to CSVEAGGDRNYNEQFF.

The chain couples TRBV11-3 to TRBJ2-3, with D perhaps assigned TRBD1 or TRBD2 (6 bases each). This CDR3 contains 15 residues. V lost 4 bases to trimming and J lost 4 bases, with 15 bases between them. CDR1 is SGHNT, CDR2 YENEEA, per germline. The CDR3 is CASSSGELAADTQYF. The DNA of the CDR3 is TGTGCCAGCAGCTCAGGGGAACTAGCCGCAGATACGCAGTATTTT.

V usage is TRBV7-2 and J usage is TRBJ2-1; TRBD2 aligns across 8 bases. Per the germline V gene, CDR1 is SGHTA and CDR2 is FQGNSA. The CDR3 runs to 16 residues. Unmatched junction bases numbered 9, after V lost 8 bases and J lost 0 bases. This CDR3 reads CASDSRGVLSYNEQFF. The CDR3 nucleotides read TGTGCCAGCGACTCGCGGGGGGTCCTCTCCTACAATGAGCAGTTCTTC.

This clonotype showed up many times. This sequence joins TRBV7-8 and TRBJ2-7; 9 nucleotides line up with TRBD1. The CDR3 contains 13 residues. Trimming removed 3 bases from V and 5 bases from J; junction bases left unmatched: 2. Germline V gives CDR1 SGHVS, CDR2 FQNEAQ. CDR3 protein: CASSLDRGHEQYF. Here the CDR3 DNA reads TGTGCCAGCAGCTTGGACAGGGGACACGAGCAGTACTTC.

This clonotype was picked up a small number of times. The chain uses TRBV11-2 and TRBJ2-3; perhaps TRBD1 as D (5 bases). The germline V gene encodes CDR1 SGHAT and CDR2 FQNNGV. With 5 bases removed from V and 7 bases from J, the gap between germline ends came to 16 bases. The CDR3 consists of 14 residues. CDR3 region: CASSNRRAGNTQYF. The CDR3 DNA reads as TGTGCCAGCAGCAACCGACGGGCAGGGAATACGCAGTATTTT.

There are a few counts of this clonotype. This chain joins TRBV7-2 and TRBJ1-2; perhaps TRBD1 as D (5 bases). Germline CDR1 SGHTA, CDR2 FQGNSA. Trimming cost V 1 base and J 2 bases, with 14 bases left between them. The CDR3 is 16 residues long. The CDR3 is CASSLEGWDGNYGYTF. CDR3 bases: TGTGCCAGCAGCTTAGAGGGTTGGGACGGGAACTATGGCTACACCTTC.

Note on this clonotype: One junction end does not reproduce the germline sequence, and a read error may be involved. The genes are TRBV7-7 and TRBJ2-1; tentatively, D is TRBD1 (7 bases). Germline CDR1 is SSHAT and CDR2 is FNYEAQ (reference sequence). This CDR3 is built from 15 residues. In DNA, the CDR3 is TGTGCTAGCAGCTTAGCAGGGGGGCCAGACAATGAGCAGTTCTTC. Protein product: CASSLAGGPDNEQFF.

The rearrangement links TRBV29-1 to TRBJ2-5; D tentatively fits TRBD1 or TRBD2 (6 bases each). Germline values: CDR1 SQVTM, CDR2 ANQGSEA. Trimming removed 1 base from V and 11 bases from J, with 11 bases in between. This CDR3 region has 11 residues. CDR3 protein: CSVEAGGKQYF. CDR3 bases: TGCAGCGTTGAAGCCGGGGGCAAGCAGTACTTC.

The chain has TRBV11-2 and TRBJ2-3, with TRBD2 identical over 8 bases. This CDR3 region has 18 residues. Germline V gene lookup returns CDR1 SGHAT and CDR2 FQNNGV. Losses at the gene ends were 3 bases for V and 4 bases for J; bases not matched to a gene: 15. Here the CDR3 DNA reads TGTGCCAGCAGCTTGGGGGTAATGCCGGGGGGGCAATCAGATACGCAGTATTTT. Residues: CASSLGVMPGGQSDTQYF. Using reference TRBV11-2 and TRBJ2-3 for the parts outside the CDR3, the full variable domain is EAGVAQSPRYKIIEKRQSVAFWCNPISGHATLYWYQQILGQGPKLLIQFQNNGVVDDSQLPKDRFSAERLKGVDSTLKIQPAKLEDSAVYLCASSLGVMPGGQSDTQYFGPGTRLTVL.

The gene calls are TRBV12-3 or TRBV12-4 and TRBJ2-5; weak D call: TRBD1 (8 bases). CDR3 size: 15 residues. The V end lost 2 bases, the J end lost 7 bases, and 17 bases lay between the germline ends. The CDR3 nucleotides are TGTGCCAGCAGTTTAAGGGAACAGGGGGGGTCGACCCAGTACTTC. It yields the protein CASSLREQGGSTQYF.

The CDR3 sequence is CASSLGTARQFF. CDR3 DNA: TGTGCCAGCAGCTTGGGAACCGCGAGGCAGTTCTTC. This chain connects TRBV7-2 to TRBJ2-1; D remains ambiguous. Germline assignment: CDR1 SGHTA and CDR2 FQGNSA. The V end lost 3 bases, the J end lost 12 bases, and 12 bases lay between the germline ends. The CDR3 extends over 12 amino acids.

The genes are TRBV7-9 and TRBJ2-2, with unresolved D. Trimming removed 9 bases from V and 1 base from J, with 27 bases in between. Per the germline V gene, CDR1 is SEHNR and CDR2 is FQNEAQ (reference sequence). There are 19 residues in the CDR3. The CDR3 DNA is TGTGCCAGTCAGCTTAAGGTTACGTTCGGGCAGAAGAACACCGGGGAGCTGTTTTTT. Translated: CASQLKVTFGQKNTGELFF.

The chain links TRBV7-9 to TRBJ2-1, with unresolved D. The germline V gene has CDR1 SEHNR and CDR2 FQNEAQ (reference sequence). V was shortened by 5 bases and J by 9 bases, with 14 bases between the two germline ends. The CDR3 spans 13 residues. The CDR3 bases are TGTGCCAGCAGCGTAGTTCCCGGGCGTGAGCAGTTCTTC. Protein: CASSVVPGREQFF.

J is TRBJ2-1 and V is TRBV12-3 or TRBV12-4; a possible D gene is TRBD2 (6 bases). Trimming stripped 3 bases from V and 4 bases from J, with 16 bases between. The CDR3 runs 16 residues. The CDR3 nucleotides read TGTGCCAGCAGTTTCCATATCGGGGGAGCGTACAATGAGCAGTTCTTC. This gives the protein CASSFHIGGAYNEQFF.